This TCR beta chain was captured by sequencing in a study of CD8 T cells in acute hepatitis C reinfection. Study observations and caveats: Preferential TRBV04 and TRBV06 usage appeared in all groups and was not explained by the naive pool.

Regarding time point: acute HCV infection, within 168 days of estimated infection date. Hepatitis C virus-specific T cells were sequenced directly ex vivo without in vitro expansion. With 6 bases clipped from V and 5 bases from J, the junction kept 10 bases outside the gene matches. CDR3 length: 14 residues. The germline CDR1 and CDR2 sequences are SNHLY and FYNNEI. Sequencing used immunoSEQ multiplex PCR; TCRdb keeps in-frame clones, though not all of them. The sample contains 1,400 to 1,500 clones, almost 50% of which appear only once. Sequencing was performed on HCV NS3-1073 tetramer-sorted CD8+ T cells from PBMCs, taken during acute infection. The chain recombines TRBV2 with TRBJ2-7; TRBD2 matches at 7 bases. The clonotype comes from a woman aged 18-29 years who spontaneously cleared hepatitis C infection. The CDR3 region has the DNA TGTGCCAGCAGGGGGAGGGCGACCTGGGACGAGCAGTACTTC. Amino acids: CASRGRATWDEQYF.